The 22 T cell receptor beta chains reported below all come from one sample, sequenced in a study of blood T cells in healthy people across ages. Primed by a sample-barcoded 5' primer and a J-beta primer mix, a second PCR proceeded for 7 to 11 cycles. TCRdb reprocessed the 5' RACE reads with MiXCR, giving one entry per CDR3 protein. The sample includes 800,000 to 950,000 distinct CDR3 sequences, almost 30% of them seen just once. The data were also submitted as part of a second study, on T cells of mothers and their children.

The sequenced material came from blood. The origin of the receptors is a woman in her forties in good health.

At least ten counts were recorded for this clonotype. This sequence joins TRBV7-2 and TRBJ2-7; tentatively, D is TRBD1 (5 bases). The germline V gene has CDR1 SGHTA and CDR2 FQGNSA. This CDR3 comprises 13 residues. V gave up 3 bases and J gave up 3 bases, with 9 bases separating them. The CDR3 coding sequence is TGTGCCAGCAGCTTCACTCAGGGCTACGAGCAGTACTTC. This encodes CASSFTQGYEQYF.

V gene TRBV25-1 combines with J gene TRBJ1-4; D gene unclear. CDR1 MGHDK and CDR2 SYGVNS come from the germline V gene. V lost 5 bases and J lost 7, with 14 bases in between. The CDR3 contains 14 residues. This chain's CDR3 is CASSPPGPREKLFF. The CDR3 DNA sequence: TGTGCCAGCAGTCCCCCAGGACCCCGTGAAAAACTGTTTTTT.

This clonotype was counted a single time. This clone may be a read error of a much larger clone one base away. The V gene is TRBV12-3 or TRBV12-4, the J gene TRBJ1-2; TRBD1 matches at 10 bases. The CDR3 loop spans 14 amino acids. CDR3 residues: CVSSQGQGKYGYTF. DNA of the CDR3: TGTGTCAGCAGCCAGGGACAGGGGAAGTATGGCTACACCTTC.

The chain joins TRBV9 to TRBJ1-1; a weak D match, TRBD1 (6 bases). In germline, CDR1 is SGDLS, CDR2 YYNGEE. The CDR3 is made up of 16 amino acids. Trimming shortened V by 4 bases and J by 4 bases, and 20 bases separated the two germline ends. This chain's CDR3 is CASSPQTRSRGTEAFF. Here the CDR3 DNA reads TGTGCCAGCAGCCCTCAGACCCGGAGCAGGGGCACTGAAGCTTTCTTT.

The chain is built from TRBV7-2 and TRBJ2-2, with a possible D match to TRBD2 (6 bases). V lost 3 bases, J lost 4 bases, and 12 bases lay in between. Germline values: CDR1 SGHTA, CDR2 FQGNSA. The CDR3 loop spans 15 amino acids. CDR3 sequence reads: CASSFAGRGTGELFF. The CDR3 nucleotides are TGTGCCAGCAGCTTCGCGGGGAGAGGCACCGGGGAGCTGTTTTTT.

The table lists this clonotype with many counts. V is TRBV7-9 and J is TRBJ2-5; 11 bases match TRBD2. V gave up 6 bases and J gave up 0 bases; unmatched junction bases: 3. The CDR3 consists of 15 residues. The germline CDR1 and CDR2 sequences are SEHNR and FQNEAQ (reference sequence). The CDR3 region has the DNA TGTGCCAGCAGTTCACTAGCGGGGGACCAAGAGACCCAGTACTTC. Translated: CASSSLAGDQETQYF. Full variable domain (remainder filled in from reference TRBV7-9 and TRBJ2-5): DTGVSQNPRHKITKRGQNVTFRCDPISEHNRLYWYRQTLGQGPEFLTYFQNEAQLEKSRLLSDRFSAERPKGSFSTLEIQRTEQGDSAMYLCASSSLAGDQETQYFGPGTRLLVL.

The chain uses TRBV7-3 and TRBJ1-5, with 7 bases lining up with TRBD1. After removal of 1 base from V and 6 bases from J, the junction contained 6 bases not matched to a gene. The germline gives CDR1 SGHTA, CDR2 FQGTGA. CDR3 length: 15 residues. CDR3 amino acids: CASSLIDRVGQPQHF. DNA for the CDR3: TGTGCCAGCAGCTTAATAGACAGGGTAGGTCAGCCCCAGCATTTT.

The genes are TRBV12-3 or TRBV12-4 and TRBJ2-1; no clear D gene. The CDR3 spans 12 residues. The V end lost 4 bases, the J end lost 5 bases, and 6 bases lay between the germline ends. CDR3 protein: CASSYLDNEQFF. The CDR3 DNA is TGTGCCAGCAGTTACCTAGACAATGAGCAGTTCTTC.

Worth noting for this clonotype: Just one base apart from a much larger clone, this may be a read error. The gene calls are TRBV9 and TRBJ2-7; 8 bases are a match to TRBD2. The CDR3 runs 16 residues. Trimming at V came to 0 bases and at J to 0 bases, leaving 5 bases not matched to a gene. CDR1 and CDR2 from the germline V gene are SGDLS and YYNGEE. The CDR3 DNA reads TGTGCCAGCAGCGTAGCGGAGCGGGGGCCCTCCTACGAGCAGTACTTC. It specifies CASSVAERGPSYEQYF.

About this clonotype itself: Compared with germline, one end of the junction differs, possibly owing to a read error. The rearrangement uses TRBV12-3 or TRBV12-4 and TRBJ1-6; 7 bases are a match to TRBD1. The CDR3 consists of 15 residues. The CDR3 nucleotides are TGTGCCCGCAGTCGACCCGGGACAGAGAATTCACCCCTCCACTTT. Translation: CARSRPGTENSPLHF.

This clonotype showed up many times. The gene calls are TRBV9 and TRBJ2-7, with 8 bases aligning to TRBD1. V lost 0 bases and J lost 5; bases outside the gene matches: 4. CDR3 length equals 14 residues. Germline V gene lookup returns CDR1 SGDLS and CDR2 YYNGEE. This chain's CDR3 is CASSVAQGAHEQYF. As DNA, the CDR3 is TGTGCCAGCAGCGTAGCTCAGGGGGCCCACGAGCAGTACTTC.

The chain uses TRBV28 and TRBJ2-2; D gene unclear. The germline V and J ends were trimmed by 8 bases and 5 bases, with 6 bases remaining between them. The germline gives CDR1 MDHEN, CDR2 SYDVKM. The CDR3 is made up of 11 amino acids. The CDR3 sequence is CASYETGELFF. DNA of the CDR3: TGTGCCAGCTATGAAACCGGGGAGCTGTTTTTT.

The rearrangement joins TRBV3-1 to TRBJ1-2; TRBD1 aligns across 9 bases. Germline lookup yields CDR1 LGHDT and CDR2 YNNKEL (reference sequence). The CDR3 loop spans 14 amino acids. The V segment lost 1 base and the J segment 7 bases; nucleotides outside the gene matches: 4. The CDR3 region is CASSQGGQGLGYTF. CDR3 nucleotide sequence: TGTGCCAGCAGCCAAGGGGGACAGGGCCTTGGCTACACCTTC.

CDR3 residues: CASSQDSSGAYNEQFF. In DNA, the CDR3 is TGCGCCAGCAGCCAAGATTCTAGTGGGGCCTACAATGAGCAGTTCTTC. The chain is built from TRBV4-1 and TRBJ2-1; D ambiguous. In germline, CDR1 is MGHRA, CDR2 YSYEKL. Trimming shortened V by 0 bases and J by 2 bases, and 11 bases separated the two germline ends. This CDR3 region has 16 residues.

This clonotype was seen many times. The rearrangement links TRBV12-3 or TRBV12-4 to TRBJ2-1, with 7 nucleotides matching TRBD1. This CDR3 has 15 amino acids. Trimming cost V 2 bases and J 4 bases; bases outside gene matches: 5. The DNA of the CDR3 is TGTGCCAGCAGTTTATCCCCGACAGGGTACAATGAGCAGTTCTTC. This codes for CASSLSPTGYNEQFF.

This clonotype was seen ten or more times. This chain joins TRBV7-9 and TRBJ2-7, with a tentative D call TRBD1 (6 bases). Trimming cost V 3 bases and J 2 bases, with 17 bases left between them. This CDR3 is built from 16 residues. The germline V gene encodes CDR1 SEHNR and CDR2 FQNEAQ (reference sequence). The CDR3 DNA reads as TGTGCCAGCAGCTTTGGCGCAGGGGCCACCCCCTACGAGCAGTACTTC. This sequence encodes CASSFGAGATPYEQYF.

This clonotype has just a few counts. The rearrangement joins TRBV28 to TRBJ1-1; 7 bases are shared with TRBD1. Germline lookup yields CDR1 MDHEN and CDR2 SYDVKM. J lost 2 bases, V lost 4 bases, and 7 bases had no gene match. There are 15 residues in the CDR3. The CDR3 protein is CASSSSSGGNTEAFF. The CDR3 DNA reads TGTGCCAGCAGTTCCTCCTCAGGGGGAAACACTGAAGCTTTCTTT. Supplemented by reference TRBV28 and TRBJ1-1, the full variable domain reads DVKVTQSSRYLVKRTGEKVFLECVQDMDHENMFWYRQDPGLGLRLIYFSYDVKMKEKGDIPEGYSVSREKKERFSLILESASTNQTSMYLCASSSSSGGNTEAFFGQGTRLTVV.

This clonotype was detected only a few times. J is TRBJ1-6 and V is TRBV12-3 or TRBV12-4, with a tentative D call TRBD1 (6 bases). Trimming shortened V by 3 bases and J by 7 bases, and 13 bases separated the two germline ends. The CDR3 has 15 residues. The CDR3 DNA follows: TGTGCCAGCAGTTTGGGGGGGGCCCGGAATTCACCCCTCCACTTT. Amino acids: CASSLGGARNSPLHF.

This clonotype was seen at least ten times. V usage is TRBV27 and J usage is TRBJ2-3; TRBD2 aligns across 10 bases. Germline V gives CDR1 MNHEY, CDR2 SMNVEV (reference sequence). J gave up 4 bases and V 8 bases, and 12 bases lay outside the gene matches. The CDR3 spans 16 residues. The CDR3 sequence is CASRHSSGGAPDTQYF. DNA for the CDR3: TGTGCCAGCCGACACTCTAGCGGGGGTGCCCCAGATACGCAGTATTTT.

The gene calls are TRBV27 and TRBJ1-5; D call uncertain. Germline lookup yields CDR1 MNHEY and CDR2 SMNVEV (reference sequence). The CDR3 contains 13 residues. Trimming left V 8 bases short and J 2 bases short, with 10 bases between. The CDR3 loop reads CASGKNGNQPQHF. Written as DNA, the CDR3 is TGTGCCAGCGGAAAAAATGGCAATCAGCCCCAGCATTTT.

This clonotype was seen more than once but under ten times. The CDR3 protein is CASSFPQGYGDSPLHF. The CDR3 region has the DNA TGTGCCAGCAGCTTCCCACAGGGTTATGGAGATTCACCCCTCCACTTT. V usage is TRBV7-2 and J usage is TRBJ1-6; possibly TRBD1 for D (6 bases). The V end lost 3 bases, the J end lost 8 bases, and 17 bases lay between the germline ends. Germline V gene data show CDR1 as SGHTA and CDR2 as FQGNSA. The CDR3 is made up of 16 amino acids.

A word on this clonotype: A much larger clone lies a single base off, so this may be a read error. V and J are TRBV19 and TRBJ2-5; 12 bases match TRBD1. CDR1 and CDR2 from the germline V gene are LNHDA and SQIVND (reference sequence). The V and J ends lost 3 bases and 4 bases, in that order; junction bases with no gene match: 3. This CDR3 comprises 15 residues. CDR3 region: CASSMGGQGAETQYF. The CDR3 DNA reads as TGTGCCAGTAGTATGGGGGGACAGGGGGCAGAGACCCAGTACTTC.